Below are 20 T cell receptor beta chains sequenced from a single sample in a study of blood T cells in healthy people across ages. PCR was performed a second time for about 7 to 11 cycles using a sample-barcoded 5' primer and a J-beta primer mix. TCRdb reprocessed the 5' RACE reads via MiXCR and lists one record per CDR3 protein. The sample shows around 1,500,000 distinct CDR3 sequences, approximately 28% of them seen only once. Material for sequencing was blood. Receptor source: a woman in her 30s in good health.

This clonotype was seen at least ten times. The rearrangement uses TRBV7-2 and TRBJ2-3; the D gene is possibly TRBD1 (6 bases). Germline V gene sequence: CDR1 SGHTA, CDR2 FQGNSA. This CDR3 contains 15 residues. V lost 1 base and J 2 bases, leaving 10 bases between the germline ends. The chain's CDR3 is CASSLEQGPTDTQYF. The CDR3 bases are TGTGCCAGCAGCTTAGAACAGGGTCCCACAGATACGCAGTATTTT. Full variable domain (rest looked up from reference TRBV7-2 and TRBJ2-3): GAGVSQSPSNKVTEKGKDVELRCDPISGHTALYWYRQSLGQGLEFLIYFQGNSAPDKSGLPSDRFSAERTGGSVSTLTIQRTQQEDSAVYLCASSLEQGPTDTQYFGPGTRLTVL.

This clonotype was detected a few times. The V gene is TRBV7-2, the J gene TRBJ2-1; TRBD2 is a possible D gene (7 bases). V lost 1 base, J lost 4 bases, and 17 bases lay in between. Germline lookup yields CDR1 SGHTA and CDR2 FQGNSA. The length of the CDR3 is 17 residues. The CDR3 region has the DNA TGTGCCAGCAGCTTAGACGGCTGGCGGGGGCCTTACAATGAGCAGTTCTTC. Translation: CASSLDGWRGPYNEQFF.

This clonotype was counted only a few times. The genes are TRBV29-1 and TRBJ2-7; D ambiguous. Germline V lookup: CDR1 SQVTM, CDR2 ANQGSEA. The CDR3 runs 14 residues. V lost 2 bases and J lost 4, with 15 bases in between. CDR3 DNA sequence: TGCAGCGTTGAAATTAGGTACAGACGATACGAGCAGTACTTC. Its protein product is CSVEIRYRRYEQYF.

This clonotype was counted only a few times. The rearrangement joins TRBV7-4 to TRBJ1-4; D is uncertain. There are 17 residues in the CDR3. V was pared by 5 bases and J by 0 bases, with 16 bases between. Germline-derived CDR1 and CDR2 are SGHVT and SQSDAQ. CDR3 in DNA: TGTGCCAGCAGCCTAGATACTGACGGTGCAACTAATGAAAAACTGTTTTTT. Translated: CASSLDTDGATNEKLFF.

V usage is TRBV5-6 and J usage is TRBJ2-1, with TRBD2 matching 8 bases. CDR1 and CDR2 (germline): SGHDT, YYEEEE. The CDR3 covers 15 residues. V trimming: 2 bases; J trimming: 8 bases; junction bases outside the gene matches: 9. CDR3 sequence reads: CASSFYRAGVDEQFF. CDR3 in DNA: TGTGCCAGCAGCTTTTACAGAGCGGGAGTGGATGAGCAGTTCTTC.

This chain uses TRBV20-1 with TRBJ1-1; D uncertain. The CDR3 totals 17 residues. The germline gives CDR1 DFQATT, CDR2 SNEGSKA (reference sequence). Deletions cut 0 bases from V and 4 bases from J, with 21 bases between. The CDR3 bases are TGCAGTGCTAGAGATCTCTCCGCGGGGAGTTACGGCACTGAAGCTTTCTTT. This codes for CSARDLSAGSYGTEAFF.

This clonotype was counted a few times. This chain links TRBV2 with TRBJ1-5; TRBD1 matches 9 bases. This CDR3 has 15 residues. V lost 6 bases to trimming and J lost 2 bases; unmatched junction nucleotides: 5. Germline CDR1 SNHLY, CDR2 FYNNEI. CDR3 residues: CASSVQGAGNQPQHF. CDR3 DNA sequence: TGTGCCAGCAGCGTACAGGGGGCTGGCAATCAGCCCCAGCATTTT.

This clonotype was recorded a few times. The V call is TRBV5-1, the J call TRBJ1-1; D is unresolved. With 3 bases removed from V and 4 bases from J, the gap between germline ends came to 7 bases. The CDR3 contains 12 residues. Germline-derived CDR1 and CDR2 are SGHRS and YFSETQ. The DNA of the CDR3 is TGCGCCAGCAGCTACCCCAGCACTGAAGCTTTCTTT. Encoded protein: CASSYPSTEAFF.

This rearrangement joins TRBV18 to TRBJ2-5, with TRBD2 matching 9 bases. The CDR3 has 14 amino acids. Per germline, CDR1 KGHSH and CDR2 LQKENI. V shed 5 bases and J 3 bases; nucleotides not matched to a gene: 4. The CDR3 sequence is CASSMTSGKETQYF. Written as DNA, the CDR3 is TGTGCCAGCTCAATGACTAGCGGAAAAGAGACCCAGTACTTC.

This clonotype has a handful of counts. The genes are TRBV7-2 and TRBJ2-7; D gene unclear. The CDR3 is 12 amino acids. Germline assignment: CDR1 SGHTA and CDR2 FQGNSA. Trimming shortened V by 5 bases and J by 7 bases, and 12 bases separated the two germline ends. CDR3 sequence (DNA): TGTGCCAGCAGCCTACAATACAATGAGCAGTACTTC. Translated: CASSLQYNEQYF.

As for this clonotype: This may be a read error, as it is one base from a much larger clone. The chain employs TRBV24-1 and TRBJ2-5; D not certain. V lost 4 bases to trimming and J lost 5 bases, with 16 bases between them. The CDR3 length is 15 residues. Looked up from germline, CDR1 is KGHDR and CDR2 is SFDVKD. CDR3 sequence: CATSEGEPKNETQYF. CDR3 bases: TGTGCCACCAGTGAAGGCGAACCAAAGAATGAGACCCAGTACTTC.

This clonotype was detected a few times. V gene TRBV9 combines with J gene TRBJ2-1; weak D call: TRBD1 (6 bases). The CDR3 runs to 15 residues. Germline V gene data show CDR1 as SGDLS and CDR2 as YYNGEE. Trimming pared 0 bases from V and 6 bases from J, leaving 13 bases between. DNA of the CDR3: TGTGCCAGCAGCGTAGAGGACAGTGCGGCCAATGAGCAGTTCTTC. It encodes CASSVEDSAANEQFF.

This clonotype was picked up a small number of times. The V call is TRBV6-1, the J call TRBJ1-2; D is possibly TRBD1 (6 bases). The length of the CDR3 is 13 residues. Germline V gene lookup returns CDR1 MNHNS and CDR2 SASEGT. V was shortened by 8 bases and J by 4 bases, with 14 bases between the two germline ends. CDR3 loop: CASGLQGTYGYTF. The CDR3 DNA reads as TGTGCCAGCGGACTACAGGGAACCTATGGCTACACCTTC.

This clonotype was recorded only once. This sequence joins TRBV2 and TRBJ2-1; a weak D match, TRBD2 (5 bases). V was pared by 4 bases and J by 2 bases, with 9 bases between. CDR3 length equals 14 residues. Germline V gene sequence: CDR1 SNHLY, CDR2 FYNNEI. The CDR3 here is CASSGQRTYNEQFF. Here the CDR3 DNA reads TGTGCCAGCAGTGGCCAGCGGACCTACAATGAGCAGTTCTTC.

This clonotype occurred many times. The rearrangement uses TRBV10-3 and TRBJ2-5; no reliable D call. The V and J ends lost 4 bases and 7 bases respectively, with 16 bases between them. CDR3 length: 14 residues. Germline CDR1 is ENHRY and CDR2 is SYGVKD. The CDR3, as DNA: TGTGCCATCAGTGGAGGTACCGAGACCTCGACCCAGTACTTC. The encoded protein is CAISGGTETSTQYF.

This chain links TRBV10-3 with TRBJ1-2, with D possibly matching TRBD1 (5 bases). The CDR3 covers 15 residues. V gave up 3 bases and J gave up 3 bases, with 14 bases separating them. CDR1 is ENHRY and CDR2 is SYGVKD in the germline V gene. Written as DNA, the CDR3 is TGTGCCATCAGTGATCGGCAGGGAGGGGACTATGGCTACACCTTC. This translates into CAISDRQGGDYGYTF.

CDR3 DNA: TGTGCCAGCAGTGAAAGACAGGGAGGTCCGCCCCAGCATTTT. This encodes CASSERQGGPPQHF. This chain joins TRBV6-1 and TRBJ1-5, with TRBD1 matching over 7 bases. This CDR3 has 14 amino acids. With 2 bases clipped from V and 9 bases from J, the junction kept 7 bases outside the gene matches. Germline V gene lookup returns CDR1 MNHNS and CDR2 SASEGT.

This clonotype was recorded a few times. The V call is TRBV29-1, the J call TRBJ2-7; perhaps TRBD2 as D (6 bases). V lost 6 bases, J lost 4 bases, and 22 bases lay in between. Per germline, CDR1 SQVTM and CDR2 ANQGSEA. The CDR3 loop spans 15 amino acids. As DNA, the CDR3 is TGCAGCGTCGAGACCTTAACGGGGGTGGGGTACGAGCAGTACTTC. Its translation: CSVETLTGVGYEQYF.

This clonotype was counted ten times or more. The chain is built from TRBV12-3 or TRBV12-4 and TRBJ2-1, with 12 positions matching TRBD2. CDR3 size: 15 residues. The junction had 6 bases not matched to a gene; V was cut back by 5 bases and J by 7 bases. The CDR3 DNA sequence: TGTGCCAGCAGTCCCCGGACTAGCGGGGCGAATGAGCAGTTCTTC. Translating it yields CASSPRTSGANEQFF.

Ten or more counts support this clonotype. The rearrangement uses TRBV20-1 and TRBJ2-7, with D tentatively TRBD1 (6 bases). The CDR3 sequence is 14 residues long. Germline CDR1 is DFQATT and CDR2 is SNEGSKA (reference sequence). V lost 1 base and J lost 3, with 13 bases in between. The CDR3 sequence: CSARVTGTNYEQYF. CDR3 DNA sequence: TGCAGTGCTAGAGTTACCGGGACAAACTACGAGCAGTACTTC.